The rows below give T cell receptor beta chains drawn from one sample of a study of T cell responses to AZD1222 COVID-19 vaccine. Libraries were prepared by immunoSEQ multiplex PCR; TCRdb keeps only in-frame clonotypes and omits some of them. Of roughly 200,000 clones listed, 90% to 95% are singletons. The specimen was peripheral blood, collected 28 days after the second dose of the MenACWY control vaccine. The source of these receptors is an adult who received the MenACWY meningococcal vaccine as a control. The CDR3 runs from the conserved cysteine through the conserved F or W. The order of the fields is D gene, clone size, V gene, J gene, CDR3 DNA, CDR3 protein. D genes are given only for firm matches. Clone size is shown for a subset of rows, as once, few, many or a class of expanded clone.

D: TRBD1; size: NA; V: TRBV5-1; J: TRBJ1-1; DNA: TGCGCCAGCAGCTTGACAGGGGGCATTGAGAACACTGAAGCTTTCTTT; CDR3: CASSLTGGIENTEAFF
D: TRBD1; size: NA; V: TRBV19; J: TRBJ2-2; DNA: TGTGCCAGTAGTAAATACGGACAGGGGGCAGGCGGGGAGCTGTTTTTT; CDR3: CASSKYGQGAGGELFF
D: TRBD2; size: once; V: TRBV10-3; J: TRBJ2-3; DNA: TGTGCCACTAACGGAGGACTAGCCTCGTCAGATACGCAGTATTTT; CDR3: CATNGGLASSDTQYF
D: NA; size: once; V: TRBV27; J: TRBJ2-7; DNA: TGTGCCAGCAGTTTCTTGGGAGGTTACGAGCAGTACTTC; CDR3: CASSFLGGYEQYF
D: TRBD2; size: NA; V: TRBV18; J: TRBJ2-3; DNA: TGTGCCAGCTCAGCGGGACTAGCGGGGCCCAACACAGATACGCAGTATTTT; CDR3: CASSAGLAGPNTDTQYF
D: TRBD1; size: once; V: TRBV6-1; J: TRBJ1-2; DNA: TGTGCCAGCAGTGAAGGACGACAGGGGGTTTATCGGACCTTC; CDR3: CASSEGRQGVYRTF
D: NA; size: once; V: TRBV18; J: TRBJ2-5; DNA: TGTGCCAGCTCAGGAGGGATGGGGGAGACCCAGTACTTC; CDR3: CASSGGMGETQYF
D: NA; size: NA; V: TRBV11-1; J: TRBJ1-1; DNA: TGTGCCAGCAACGACATTATGAACACTGAAGCTTTCTTT; CDR3: CASNDIMNTEAFF
D: NA; size: few; V: TRBV3-1/TRBV3-2; J: TRBJ2-5; DNA: TGTGCCAGCAGCCAAGAAGTCCAAGAGACCCAGTACTTC; CDR3: CASSQEVQETQYF
D: TRBD2; size: many; V: TRBV5-8; J: TRBJ2-7; DNA: TGTGCCAGCAGCTTGGCCCTCGGGGGGTTGAGCTCCTACGAGCAGTACTTC; CDR3: CASSLALGGLSSYEQYF
D: NA; size: NA; V: TRBV3-1/TRBV3-2; J: TRBJ2-7; DNA: TGTGCCAGCAGCCAAGTACTAGGCGGCTCCTACGAGCAGTACTTC; CDR3: CASSQVLGGSYEQYF
D: NA; size: NA; V: TRBV27; J: TRBJ1-1; DNA: TGTGCCAGCAAGCTTCAGGGGTGGCCTGAAGCTTTCTTT; CDR3: CASKLQGWPEAFF
D: NA; size: NA; V: TRBV28; J: TRBJ1-1; DNA: TGTGCCAGCAGTTTGTGGGCTGAAGCTTTCTTT; CDR3: CASSLWAEAFF
D: NA; size: NA; V: TRBV6-5; J: TRBJ2-1; DNA: TGTGCCAGCAGGGGGGACTTACGAAGGAATGAGCAGTTCTTC; CDR3: CASRGDLRRNEQFF
D: NA; size: NA; V: TRBV30; J: TRBJ2-3; DNA: TGTGCCTGGAGTCGCACAGATACGCAGTATTTT; CDR3: CAWSRTDTQYF
D: NA; size: NA; V: TRBV5-5; J: TRBJ1-5; DNA: TGTGCCAGCAGTTGGGGGGTGGCCGTCGGCAATCAGCCCCAGCATTTT; CDR3: CASSWGVAVGNQPQHF
D: TRBD1; size: NA; V: TRBV5-1; J: TRBJ2-6; DNA: TGCGCCAGCAGCTTGGGGACAGGGGTATCTGGGGCCAACGTCCTGACTTTC; CDR3: CASSLGTGVSGANVLTF
D: TRBD2; size: NA; V: TRBV30; J: TRBJ2-5; DNA: TGTGCCTGGAGTTTTGGCGGGGGCCAAGAGACCCAGTACTTC; CDR3: CAWSFGGGQETQYF
D: NA; size: NA; V: TRBV7-3; J: TRBJ1-2; DNA: TGTGCCAGCGCTGGCGGATCCTTTAACTATGGCTACACCTTC; CDR3: CASAGGSFNYGYTF
D: NA; size: once; V: TRBV19; J: TRBJ2-1; DNA: TGTGCCAGTAGTAGGACAGTTAGCCCCTACAATGAGCAGTTCTTC; CDR3: CASSRTVSPYNEQFF
D: TRBD1; size: NA; V: TRBV2; J: TRBJ1-2; DNA: TGTGCCAGCAGTGAGCAACGGACAGGGGGCAACAAAGACTTC; CDR3: CASSEQRTGGNKDF
D: NA; size: NA; V: TRBV27; J: TRBJ1-4; DNA: TGTGCCAGCAGTTGGTCGTCTCGGACTAATGAAAAACTGTTTTTT; CDR3: CASSWSSRTNEKLFF